Shown below are 15 T cell receptor beta chains from a single sample sequenced in a study of human T cells and chemical hapten exposure. TCRdb re-derived calls from the RACE reads in MiXCR, one entry per CDR3 protein. The table lists 360,000 or so distinct CDR3 sequences, around 6% of them singletons. Time point denoted: patch test 2, 6 weeks after DPC sensitization. As to treatment: therapeutic diphenylcyclopropenone sensitization with weekly scalp DPC. Material: whole blood, obtained in connection with sensitization to the hapten diphenylcyclopropenone (DPC). The receptor source for this set is a woman aged 18 to 35 with alopecia areata. Some clones in this sample may be carry-over from other donors' samples.

This clonotype was found many times. The rearrangement links TRBV12-3 or TRBV12-4 to TRBJ1-2; D is undetermined. The CDR3 runs to 13 residues. Deletions cut 3 bases from V and 4 bases from J, with 9 bases between. The CDR3 nucleotides read TGTGCCAGCAGTTTGAGGACGGCCTATGGCTACACCTTC. Encoded protein: CASSLRTAYGYTF.

This clonotype was seen ten or more times. This chain's CDR3 is CASSLVTRPYGYTF. CDR3 nucleotide sequence: TGTGCCAGCAGCTTAGTCACCAGACCTTATGGCTACACCTTC. This rearrangement joins TRBV7-2 to TRBJ1-2, with D uncertain. The germline CDR1 and CDR2 sequences are SGHTA and FQGNSA. This CDR3 comprises 14 residues. Trimming took 1 base from V and 5 from J, leaving 11 bases between them.

The chain links TRBV9 to TRBJ2-5; tentative D call: TRBD2 (6 bases). V lost 4 bases and J lost 2, with 12 bases in between. Germline V gene sequence: CDR1 SGDLS, CDR2 YYNGEE. The CDR3 has 14 residues. CDR3 loop: CASSSGGVQETQYF. The CDR3 DNA reads TGTGCCAGCAGCTCAGGAGGGGTTCAAGAGACCCAGTACTTC.

This clonotype was observed many times. The chain couples TRBV20-1 to TRBJ1-6, with TRBD1 as a possible D gene (6 bases). The V gene's germline CDR1 is DFQATT and CDR2 SNEGSKA (reference sequence). The CDR3 is made up of 16 amino acids. Between the trimmed V and J ends, which lost 6 bases and 2 bases, there was a span of 17 bases. CDR3 bases: TGCAGTGCCAAATTGACAGGAATCGCCTATAATTCACCCCTCCACTTT. This encodes CSAKLTGIAYNSPLHF.

Ten or more counts support this clonotype. V and J are TRBV28 and TRBJ2-3; perhaps D is TRBD1 or TRBD2 (6 bases each). Trimming stripped 3 bases from V and 0 bases from J, with 16 bases between. This CDR3 is built from 17 residues. Germline loops: CDR1 MDHEN, CDR2 SYDVKM. CDR3 sequence (DNA): TGTGCCAGCAGTTTTGGGGGGCCTTTTCGGAGCACAGATACGCAGTATTTT. It is translated as CASSFGGPFRSTDTQYF.

This chain uses TRBV5-1 with TRBJ1-2; perhaps TRBD1 as D (6 bases). This CDR3 has 14 residues. CDR1 and CDR2 from the germline V gene are SGHRS and YFSETQ. The germline V and J ends were trimmed by 1 base and 6 bases, with 13 bases remaining between them. CDR3 sequence reads: CASSLSGDTNGYTF. The CDR3 coding sequence is TGCGCCAGCAGCTTGTCTGGGGACACTAATGGCTACACCTTC.

This clonotype came up a few times. The chain has TRBV3-1 and TRBJ2-2; tentatively, D is TRBD2 (5 bases). V was pared by 0 bases and J by 5 bases, with 7 bases between. CDR1 is LGHDT and CDR2 is YNNKEL in the germline V gene (reference sequence). The length of the CDR3 is 14 residues. CDR3 residues: CASSQEWTTGELFF. The DNA for the CDR3 is TGTGCCAGCAGCCAAGAGTGGACTACCGGGGAGCTGTTTTTT.

The CDR3 reads CASRPSDPGLDSYEQYF. The CDR3 nucleotides are TGTGCCAGCAGGCCTAGCGACCCGGGACTAGATTCTTACGAGCAGTACTTC. V gene TRBV7-2 combines with J gene TRBJ2-7; 8 positions agree with TRBD2. CDR1 and CDR2 from the germline V gene are SGHTA and FQGNSA. Losses at the gene ends were 6 bases for V and 4 bases for J; bases not matched to a gene: 17. The CDR3 is 17 residues long.

This clonotype has at least ten counts. The rearrangement joins TRBV11-1 to TRBJ2-3, with 7 bases matching TRBD1. The CDR3 has 15 amino acids. J gave up 0 bases and V 4 bases, and 4 bases lay outside the gene matches. Germline V gene lookup returns CDR1 SGHAT and CDR2 FQDESV (reference sequence). The CDR3: CASSWTGISTDTQYF. CDR3 DNA: TGTGCCAGCAGCTGGACAGGCATTAGCACAGATACGCAGTATTTT.

The chain is built from TRBV3-1 and TRBJ1-2; 7 bases are a match to TRBD1. With V trimmed by 3 bases and J by 5 bases, 6 bases remained unmatched. CDR1 is LGHDT and CDR2 is YNNKEL in the germline V gene (reference sequence). The CDR3 has 14 amino acids. The CDR3 here is CASSQADRRYGYTF. DNA of the CDR3: TGTGCCAGCAGCCAGGCGGACAGGCGATATGGCTACACCTTC.

The genes are TRBV5-1 and TRBJ2-5; 9 bases map to TRBD2. V dropped 0 bases and J dropped 2; count of bases not matched to a gene: 2. Germline assignment: CDR1 SGHRS and CDR2 YFSETQ. The CDR3 runs 15 residues. CDR3 amino acids: CASSLASGAQETQYF. In DNA form, the CDR3 reads TGCGCCAGCAGCTTGGCTAGCGGGGCACAAGAGACCCAGTACTTC.

This clonotype showed up just a few times. The V and J genes are TRBV12-3 or TRBV12-4 and TRBJ2-4; no firm D call. Trimming shortened V by 1 base and J by 2 bases, and 9 bases separated the two germline ends. This CDR3 region has 15 residues. The CDR3 reads CASSLVGTPKNIQYF. In nucleotides, the CDR3 is TGTGCCAGCAGTTTAGTAGGCACACCCAAAAACATTCAGTACTTC.

This clonotype was seen repeatedly, ten times or more. The chain uses TRBV7-9 and TRBJ1-4; 9 bases are a match to TRBD1. CDR1 SEHNR and CDR2 FQNEAQ come from the germline V gene (reference sequence). There are 16 residues in the CDR3. V lost 5 bases, J lost 8 bases, and 12 bases stayed unmatched. The CDR3 DNA reads as TGTGCCAGCAGCAACCGTGCCGGACAGGGGAAAGAAAAACTGTTTTTT. Translation: CASSNRAGQGKEKLFF.

This clonotype was seen a few times. The chain carries TRBV29-1 and TRBJ1-1, with unresolved D. The CDR3 contains 11 residues. V was cut by 6 bases and J by 6 bases, with 11 bases left in between. The germline V gene encodes CDR1 SQVTM and CDR2 ANQGSEA. The CDR3 sequence is CSVYENPEAFF. Written as DNA, the CDR3 is TGCAGCGTGTACGAAAACCCTGAAGCTTTCTTT. Looking up the rest from reference TRBV29-1 and TRBJ1-1 gives the full variable domain: SAVISQKPSRDICQRGTSLTIQCQVDSQVTMMFWYRQQPGQSLTLIATANQGSEATYESGFVIDKFPISRPNLTFSTLTVSNMSPEDSSIYLCSVYENPEAFFGQGTRLTVV.

At least ten counts were recorded for this clonotype. V is TRBV3-1 and J is TRBJ1-1, with a possible D match to TRBD1 (5 bases). The CDR3 loop spans 11 amino acids. Germline V gives CDR1 LGHDT, CDR2 YNNKEL (reference sequence). V was cut by 1 base and J by 11 bases, with 8 bases left in between. The CDR3 DNA is TGTGCCAGCAGCCAAGCGGGACTCGCTTTCTTT. Translated: CASSQAGLAFF. Drawing the rest from reference TRBV3-1 and TRBJ1-1, the complete variable domain is DTAVSQTPKYLVTQMGNDKSIKCEQNLGHDTMYWYKQDSKKFLKIMFSYNNKELIINETVPNRFSPKSPDKAHLNLHINSLELGDSAVYFCASSQAGLAFFGQGTRLTVV.